These 2 T cell receptor beta chains originate from one sample sequenced in a study of T cell repertoires in cytomegalovirus infection. Each CDR3 protein is one row after TCRdb ran MiXCR on the reads. Of roughly 990,000 distinct CDR3 sequences in the sample, around 30% were seen once. The antigens for these receptors are not known. The input for sequencing was cultured CD8+ T cells from PBMCs, taken from culture after CMV antigen stimulation. Receptor source: a human donor in good health (CMV status not recorded). Some clones in this sample may be carry-over from other donors' samples.

Ten or more counts support this clonotype. The chain couples TRBV7-8 to TRBJ2-7, with 7 nucleotides matching TRBD1. CDR3 length: 13 residues. The junction had 4 bases not matched to a gene; V was cut back by 5 bases and J by 3 bases. In germline, CDR1 is SGHVS, CDR2 FQNEAQ. The CDR3 reads CASSPGQLYEQYV. In DNA form, the CDR3 reads TGTGCCAGCAGCCCGGGACAGCTCTACGAGCAGTACGTC.

The rearrangement joins TRBV12-3 or TRBV12-4 to TRBJ1-6, with 7 bases fitting TRBD1. J was trimmed by 9 bases and V by 2 bases; bases with no gene match: 10. This CDR3 comprises 16 residues. The DNA of the CDR3 is TGTGCCAGCAGTTTAATCGCAGGGGGTCCTGGTTCACCCCTCCACTTT. This gives the protein CASSLIAGGPGSPLHF.